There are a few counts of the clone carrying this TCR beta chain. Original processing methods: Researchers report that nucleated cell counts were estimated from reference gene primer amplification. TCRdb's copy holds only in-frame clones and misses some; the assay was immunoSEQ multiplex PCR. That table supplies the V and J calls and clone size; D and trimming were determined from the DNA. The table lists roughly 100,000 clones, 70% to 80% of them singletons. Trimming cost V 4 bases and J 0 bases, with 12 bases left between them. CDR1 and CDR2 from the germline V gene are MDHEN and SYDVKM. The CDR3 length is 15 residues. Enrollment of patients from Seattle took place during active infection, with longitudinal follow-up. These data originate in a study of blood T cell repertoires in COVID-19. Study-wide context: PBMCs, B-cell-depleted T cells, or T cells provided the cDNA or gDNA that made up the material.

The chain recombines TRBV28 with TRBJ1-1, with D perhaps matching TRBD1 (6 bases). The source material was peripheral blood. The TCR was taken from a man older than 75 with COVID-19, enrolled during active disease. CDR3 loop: CASSSFRTVNTEAFF. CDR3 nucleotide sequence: TGTGCCAGCAGTTCCTTCAGGACAGTGAACACTGAAGCTTTCTTT.